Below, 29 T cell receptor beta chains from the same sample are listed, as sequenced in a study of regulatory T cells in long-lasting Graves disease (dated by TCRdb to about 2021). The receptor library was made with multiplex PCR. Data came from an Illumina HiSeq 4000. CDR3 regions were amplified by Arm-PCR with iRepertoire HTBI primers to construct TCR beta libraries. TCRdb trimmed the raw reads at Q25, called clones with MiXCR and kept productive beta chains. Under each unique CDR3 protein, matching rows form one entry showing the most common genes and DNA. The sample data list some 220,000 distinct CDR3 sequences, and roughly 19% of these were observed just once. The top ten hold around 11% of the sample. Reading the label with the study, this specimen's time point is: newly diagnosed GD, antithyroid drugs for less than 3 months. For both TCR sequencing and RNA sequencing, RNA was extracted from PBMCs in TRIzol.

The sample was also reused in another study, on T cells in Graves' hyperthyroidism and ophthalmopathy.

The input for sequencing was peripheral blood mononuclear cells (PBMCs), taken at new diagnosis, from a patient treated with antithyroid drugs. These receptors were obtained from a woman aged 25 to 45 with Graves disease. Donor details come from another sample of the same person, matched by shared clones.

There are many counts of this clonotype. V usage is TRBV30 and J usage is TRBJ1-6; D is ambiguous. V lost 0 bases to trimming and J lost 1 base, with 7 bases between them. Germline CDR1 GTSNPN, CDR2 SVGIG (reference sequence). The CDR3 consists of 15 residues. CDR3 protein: CAWSVDGSYNSPLHF. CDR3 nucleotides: TGTGCCTGGAGTGTGGATGGATCCTATAATTCACCCCTCCACTTT.

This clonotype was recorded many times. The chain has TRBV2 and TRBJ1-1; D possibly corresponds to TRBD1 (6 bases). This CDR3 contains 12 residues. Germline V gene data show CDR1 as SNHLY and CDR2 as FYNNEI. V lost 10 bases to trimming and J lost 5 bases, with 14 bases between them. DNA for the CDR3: TGTGCCACCGCACAGGGAACTACTGAAGCTTTCTTT. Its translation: CATAQGTTEAFF.

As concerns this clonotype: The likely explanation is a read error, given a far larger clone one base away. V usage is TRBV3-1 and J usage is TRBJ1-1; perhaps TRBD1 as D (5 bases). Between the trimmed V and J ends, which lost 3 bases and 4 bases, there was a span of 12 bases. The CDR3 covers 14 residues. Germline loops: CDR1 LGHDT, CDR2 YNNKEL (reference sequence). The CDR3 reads CASSQSGMSTEAFF. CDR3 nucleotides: TGTGCCAGCAGCCAGTCAGGGATGAGCACTGAAGCTTTCTTT.

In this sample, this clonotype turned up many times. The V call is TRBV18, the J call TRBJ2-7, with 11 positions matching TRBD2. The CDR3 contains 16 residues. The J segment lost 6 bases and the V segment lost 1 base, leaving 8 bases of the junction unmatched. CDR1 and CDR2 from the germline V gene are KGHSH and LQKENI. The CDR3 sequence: CASSPLLAGEKREQYF. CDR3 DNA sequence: TGTGCCAGCTCACCACTACTAGCGGGAGAAAAGCGCGAGCAGTACTTC.

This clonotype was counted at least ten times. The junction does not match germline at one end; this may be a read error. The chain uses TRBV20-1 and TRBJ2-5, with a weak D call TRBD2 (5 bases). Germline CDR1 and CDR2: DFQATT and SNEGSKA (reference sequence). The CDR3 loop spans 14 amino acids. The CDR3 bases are TGCAGTGCTAGAGATCGGGATACAATTGAGAGCCAGTACTTC. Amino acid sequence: CSARDRDTIESQYF.

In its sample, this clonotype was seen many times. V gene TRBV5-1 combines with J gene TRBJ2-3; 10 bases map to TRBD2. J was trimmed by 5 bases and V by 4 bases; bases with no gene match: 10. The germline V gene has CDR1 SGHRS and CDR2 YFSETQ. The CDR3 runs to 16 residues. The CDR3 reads CASSRSGRGGLDTQYF. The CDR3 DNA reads TGCGCCAGCAGCCGGAGCGGGAGGGGAGGTTTAGATACGCAGTATTTT.

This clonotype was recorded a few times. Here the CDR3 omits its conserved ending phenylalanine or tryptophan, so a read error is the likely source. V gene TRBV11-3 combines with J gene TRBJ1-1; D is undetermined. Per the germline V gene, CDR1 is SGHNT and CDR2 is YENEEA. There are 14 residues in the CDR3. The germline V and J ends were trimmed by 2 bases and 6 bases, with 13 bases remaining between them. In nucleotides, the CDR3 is TGTGCCAGCAGCTTAAGTCAGTTAAACGCTGAAGCTTTCCTT. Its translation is CASSLSQLNAEAFL.

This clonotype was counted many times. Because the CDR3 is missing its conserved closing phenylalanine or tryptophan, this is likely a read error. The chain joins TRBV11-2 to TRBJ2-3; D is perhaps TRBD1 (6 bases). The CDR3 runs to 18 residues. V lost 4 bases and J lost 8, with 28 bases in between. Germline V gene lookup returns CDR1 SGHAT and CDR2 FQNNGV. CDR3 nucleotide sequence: TGTGCCAGCAGCTCACTTCGCGGGCGGACAGATGGGTCGGGTACGCAGTATCTT. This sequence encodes CASSSLRGRTDGSGTQYL.

CDR3 sequence (DNA): TGTGCCAGCAGTGAAAAGGGGCCGGGACTAGCGGGATCTGAGCAGTTCTTC. Its translation is CASSEKGPGLAGSEQFF. The V call is TRBV2, the J call TRBJ2-1, with TRBD2 identical over 13 bases. V was clipped by 2 bases and J by 9 bases; unmatched bases: 10. The CDR3 length is 17 residues. The germline gives CDR1 SNHLY, CDR2 FYNNEI.

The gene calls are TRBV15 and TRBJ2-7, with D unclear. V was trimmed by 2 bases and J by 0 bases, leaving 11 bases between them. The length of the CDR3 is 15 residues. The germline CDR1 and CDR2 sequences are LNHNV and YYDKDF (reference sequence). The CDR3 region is CATSRRAQSSYEQYF. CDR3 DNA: TGTGCCACCAGCAGACGGGCCCAAAGCTCCTACGAGCAGTACTTC.

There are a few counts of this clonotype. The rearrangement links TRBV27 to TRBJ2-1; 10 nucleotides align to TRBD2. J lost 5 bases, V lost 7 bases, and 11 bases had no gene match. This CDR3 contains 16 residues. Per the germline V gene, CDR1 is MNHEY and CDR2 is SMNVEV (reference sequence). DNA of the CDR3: TGTGCCAGCACCTACGGGACTAGCGTCGCGGACAATGAGCAGTTCTTC. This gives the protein CASTYGTSVADNEQFF.

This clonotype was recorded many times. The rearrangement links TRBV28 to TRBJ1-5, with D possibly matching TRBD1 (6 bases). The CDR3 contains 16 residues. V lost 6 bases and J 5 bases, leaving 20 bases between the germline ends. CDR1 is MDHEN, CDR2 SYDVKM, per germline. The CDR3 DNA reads TGTGCCAGCAGCCCGATGGGCGGGGGCGCTTATCAGCCCCAGCATTTT. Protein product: CASSPMGGGAYQPQHF.

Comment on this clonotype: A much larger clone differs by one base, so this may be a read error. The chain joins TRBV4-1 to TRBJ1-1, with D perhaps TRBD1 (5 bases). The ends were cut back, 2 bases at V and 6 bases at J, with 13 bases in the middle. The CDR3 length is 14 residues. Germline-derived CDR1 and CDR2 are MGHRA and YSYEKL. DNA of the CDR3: TGCGCCAGCAGCCAATTGGCGGGGCTGTCTGAAGCTTTCTTT. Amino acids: CASSQLAGLSEAFF.

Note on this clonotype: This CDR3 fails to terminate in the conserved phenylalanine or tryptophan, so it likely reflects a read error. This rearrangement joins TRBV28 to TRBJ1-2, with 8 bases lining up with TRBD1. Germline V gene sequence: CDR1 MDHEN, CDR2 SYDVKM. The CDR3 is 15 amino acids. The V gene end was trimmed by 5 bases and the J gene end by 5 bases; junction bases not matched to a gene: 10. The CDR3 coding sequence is TGTGCCAGCAGTCCTGCGGCGGGACAGGCGTATGGCTACACCCTC. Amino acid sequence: CASSPAAGQAYGYTL.

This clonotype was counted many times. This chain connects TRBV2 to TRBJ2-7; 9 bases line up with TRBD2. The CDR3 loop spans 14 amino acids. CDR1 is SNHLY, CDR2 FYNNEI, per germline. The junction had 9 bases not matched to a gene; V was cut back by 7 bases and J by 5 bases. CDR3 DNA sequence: TGTGCCAGCAACGGGGCGGGAGGGCACAACGAGCAGTACTTC. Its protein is CASNGAGGHNEQYF.

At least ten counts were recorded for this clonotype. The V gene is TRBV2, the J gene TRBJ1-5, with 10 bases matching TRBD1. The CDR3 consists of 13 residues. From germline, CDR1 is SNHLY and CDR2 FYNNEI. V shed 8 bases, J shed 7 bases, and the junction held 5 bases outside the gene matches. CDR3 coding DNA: TGTGCCAGCGACAGGGGGCGAGAGCAGCCCCAGCATTTT. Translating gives CASDRGREQPQHF.

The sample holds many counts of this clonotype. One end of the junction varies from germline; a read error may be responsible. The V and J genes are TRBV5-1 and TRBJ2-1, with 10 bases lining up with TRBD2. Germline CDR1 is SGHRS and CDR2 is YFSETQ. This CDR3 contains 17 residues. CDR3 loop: CASSPGLAVVSYNEQFF. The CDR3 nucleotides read TGTGCCAGCAGCCCCGGACTAGCGGTGGTCTCCTACAATGAGCAGTTCTTC.

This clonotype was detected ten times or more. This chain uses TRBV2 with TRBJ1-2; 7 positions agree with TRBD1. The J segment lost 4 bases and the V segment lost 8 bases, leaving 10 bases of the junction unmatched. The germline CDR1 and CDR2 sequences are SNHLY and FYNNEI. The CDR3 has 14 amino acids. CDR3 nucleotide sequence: TGTGCCAGCGCAGGGGGTGGGTGGGGCTATGGCTACACCTTC. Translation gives CASAGGGWGYGYTF.

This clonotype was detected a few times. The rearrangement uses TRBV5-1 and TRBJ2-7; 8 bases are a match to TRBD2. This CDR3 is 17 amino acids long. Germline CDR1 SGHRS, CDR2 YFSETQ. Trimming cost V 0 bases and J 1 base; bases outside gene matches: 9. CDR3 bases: TGCGCCAGCAGCTTGGGGGGGAGCGGGAGTACATCCTACGAGCAGTACTTC. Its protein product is CASSLGGSGSTSYEQYF.

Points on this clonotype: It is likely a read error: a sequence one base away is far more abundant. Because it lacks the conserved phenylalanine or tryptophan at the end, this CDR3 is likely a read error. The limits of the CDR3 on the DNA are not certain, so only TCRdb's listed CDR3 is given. The CDR3 is CASSDSRGKVGNC. The chain carries TRBV3-1 and TRBJ2-7; the table's TRBD1 call for D was not verified on the DNA. The germline gives CDR1 LGHDT, CDR2 YNNKEL (reference sequence). The CDR3 is 13 residues long, ends included.

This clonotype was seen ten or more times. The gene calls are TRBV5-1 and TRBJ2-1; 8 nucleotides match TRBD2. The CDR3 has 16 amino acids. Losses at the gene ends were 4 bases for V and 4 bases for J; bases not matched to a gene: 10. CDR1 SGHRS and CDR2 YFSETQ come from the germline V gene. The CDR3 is CASSPFTSGPYNEQFF. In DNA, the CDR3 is TGCGCCAGCAGCCCTTTCACTAGCGGACCGTACAATGAGCAGTTCTTC.

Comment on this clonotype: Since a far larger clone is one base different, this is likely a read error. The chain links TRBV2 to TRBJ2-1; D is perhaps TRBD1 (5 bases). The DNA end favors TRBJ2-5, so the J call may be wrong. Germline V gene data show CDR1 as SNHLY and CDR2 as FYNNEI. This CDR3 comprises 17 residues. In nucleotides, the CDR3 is TGTGCCAGCAGTGATATCTCGACAGTGAAGGGCCAAGGGACCCAGTACTTC. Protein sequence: CASSDISTVKGQGTQYF.

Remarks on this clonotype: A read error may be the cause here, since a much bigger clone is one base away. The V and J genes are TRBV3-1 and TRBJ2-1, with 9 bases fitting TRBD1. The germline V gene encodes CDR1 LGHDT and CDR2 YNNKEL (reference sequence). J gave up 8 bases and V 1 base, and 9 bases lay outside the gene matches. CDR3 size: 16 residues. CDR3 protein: CASSQAGTGSRDEQFF. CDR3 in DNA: TGTGCCAGCAGCCAAGCCGGGACAGGGAGCCGGGATGAGCAGTTCTTC.

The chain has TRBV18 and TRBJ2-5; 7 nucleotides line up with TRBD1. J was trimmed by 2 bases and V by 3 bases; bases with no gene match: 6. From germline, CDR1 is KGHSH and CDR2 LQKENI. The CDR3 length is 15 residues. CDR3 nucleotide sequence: TGTGCCAGCTCACCGGCACCGGGACAGCAAGAGACCCAGTACTTC. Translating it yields CASSPAPGQQETQYF. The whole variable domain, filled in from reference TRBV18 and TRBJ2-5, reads NAGVMQNPRHLVRRRGQEARLRCSPMKGHSHVYWYRQLPEEGLKFMVYLQKENIIDESGMPKERFSAEFPKEGPSILRIQQVVRGDSAAYFCASSPAPGQQETQYFGPGTRLLVL.

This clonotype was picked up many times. In nucleotides, the CDR3 is TGTGCCAGCAGTGGGTCCAGGACGGTTGATACGCAGTATTTT. The encoded protein is CASSGSRTVDTQYF. The chain has TRBV27 and TRBJ2-3; D ambiguous. Trimming took 5 bases from V and 6 from J, leaving 15 bases between them. CDR1 is MNHEY and CDR2 is SMNVEV in the germline V gene (reference sequence). The CDR3 runs to 14 residues.

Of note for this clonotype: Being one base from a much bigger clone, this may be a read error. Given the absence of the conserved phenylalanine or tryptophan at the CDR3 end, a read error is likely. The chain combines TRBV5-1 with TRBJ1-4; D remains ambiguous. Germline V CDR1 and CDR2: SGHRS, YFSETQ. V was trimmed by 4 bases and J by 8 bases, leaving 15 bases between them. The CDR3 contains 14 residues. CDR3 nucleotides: TGCGCCAGCAGCCCAGTCCCGCGACACGAAAAACTGTTTTCT. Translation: CASSPVPRHEKLFS.

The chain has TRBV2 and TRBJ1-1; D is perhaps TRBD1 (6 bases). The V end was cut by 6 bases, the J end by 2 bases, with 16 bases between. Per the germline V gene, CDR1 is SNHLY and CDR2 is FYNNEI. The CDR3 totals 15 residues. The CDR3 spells CASSATRQVNTEAFF. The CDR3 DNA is TGTGCCAGCAGCGCTACCCGACAGGTCAACACTGAAGCTTTCTTT.

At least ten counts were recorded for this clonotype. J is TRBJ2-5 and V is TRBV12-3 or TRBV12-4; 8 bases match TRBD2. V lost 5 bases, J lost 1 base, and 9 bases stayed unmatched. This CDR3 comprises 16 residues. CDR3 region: CASSPGGSGGQETQYF. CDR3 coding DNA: TGTGCCAGCAGTCCCGGTGGAAGCGGGGGCCAAGAGACCCAGTACTTC.

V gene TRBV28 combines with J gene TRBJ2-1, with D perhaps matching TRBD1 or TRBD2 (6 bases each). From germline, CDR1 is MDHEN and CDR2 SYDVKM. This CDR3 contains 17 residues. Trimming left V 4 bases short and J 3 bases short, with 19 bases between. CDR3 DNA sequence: TGTGCCAGCAGTTCAGAAGGACTGGGGGGCAGCTACAATGAGCAGTTCTTC. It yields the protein CASSSEGLGGSYNEQFF.